This TCR beta chain was retrieved from a study of blood T cell repertoires in COVID-19. Study-wide background: Acute-phase and convalescent COVID-19 samples originated in the United States, Italy and Spain. PBMCs, B-cell-depleted T cells, or T cells were the source of the cDNA or gDNA that made up the material.

The germline CDR1 and CDR2 sequences are LGHNA and YNFKEQ. Between the trimmed V and J ends, which lost 0 bases and 4 bases, there was a span of 9 bases. The CDR3 runs 15 residues. Authors' data handling: Reference gene primer amplification yielded estimated nucleated cell counts. Profiling relied on immunoSEQ multiplex PCR, and the TCRdb table lists in-frame clones only, not all of them. V and J calls plus clone size are reproduced from that table; the DNA served to infer D and trimming. The sample records more than 100,000 clones, about 90% being singletons. The sequencing input was peripheral blood. The chain uses TRBV4-2 and TRBJ1-4; D is unresolved. The TCR comes from a woman aged 55 to 70 with acute or convalescent COVID-19. DNA for the CDR3: TGTGCCAGCAGCCAAGATTACAGTTATAATGAAAAACTGTTTTTT. This gives the protein CASSQDYSYNEKLFF.